Below, 30 T cell receptor beta chains from the same sample are listed, as sequenced in a study of T cells after yellow fever vaccination. TCRdb re-derived calls from the 5' RACE reads in MiXCR, one entry per CDR3 protein. The data contain 120,000 or so distinct CDR3 sequences, 13% to 15% of them singletons. Source: CD8+ T cells sorted from PBMCs, taken 5 days after the yellow fever booster vaccination. These receptors were taken from a man between 18 and 35 years old who received the YFV17D yellow fever vaccine.

This chain links TRBV4-1 with TRBJ1-1, with a weak D call TRBD1 (5 bases). Germline CDR1 and CDR2: MGHRA and YSYEKL. Trimming took off 7 bases at V and 5 bases at J, with 11 bases between the two ends. The CDR3 spans 12 residues. The CDR3 spells CASMGVGTEAFF. CDR3 nucleotide sequence: TGCGCCAGCATGGGGGTAGGGACTGAAGCTTTCTTT.

The V gene is TRBV7-2, the J gene TRBJ2-7; 8 bases map to TRBD2. Germline values: CDR1 SGHTA, CDR2 FQGNSA. Unmatched junction bases numbered 6, after V lost 1 base and J lost 1 base. The CDR3 covers 16 residues. The CDR3 DNA is TGTGCCAGCAGCTTAGTTTTTAGCGGGGTATCCTACGAGCAGTACTTC. It yields the protein CASSLVFSGVSYEQYF.

This clonotype showed up just a few times. The chain recombines TRBV12-3 or TRBV12-4 with TRBJ2-5; 11 positions match TRBD1. The CDR3 contains 16 residues. V lost 3 bases and J lost 5; bases outside the gene matches: 8. The CDR3 loop reads CASSFSGQGAGETQYF. The CDR3 nucleotides are TGTGCCAGCAGTTTTTCCGGACAGGGGGCGGGGGAGACCCAGTACTTC.

This clonotype was found many times. This sequence joins TRBV6-5 and TRBJ2-7; 9 bases agree with TRBD1. The CDR3 covers 15 residues. In germline, CDR1 is MNHEY, CDR2 SVGAGI. With V trimmed by 6 bases and J by 2 bases, 8 bases remained unmatched. Written as DNA, the CDR3 is TGTGCCAGCAGAACCGGGACAGGGAGTCCCTACGAGCAGTACTTC. Translation: CASRTGTGSPYEQYF.

In this sample, this clonotype turned up many times. The chain carries TRBV5-1 and TRBJ1-3; D gene ambiguous. The CDR3 totals 13 residues. The ends were cut back, 0 bases at V and 1 base at J, with 2 bases in the middle. Germline assignment: CDR1 SGHRS and CDR2 YFSETQ. CDR3 sequence: CASSLGSGNTIYF. The CDR3 DNA reads as TGCGCCAGCAGCTTGGGTTCTGGAAACACCATATATTTT.

The DNA of the CDR3 is TGCAGTGCTAAATATCGGCGGGGGAGTTACGGGGAGCTGTTTTTT. It yields the protein CSAKYRRGSYGELFF. This chain links TRBV20-1 with TRBJ2-2, with TRBD2 matching 7 bases. CDR3 length: 15 amino acids. V was clipped by 4 bases and J by 7 bases; unmatched bases: 12. Germline CDR1 reads DFQATT; CDR2 reads SNEGSKA (reference sequence).

The chain joins TRBV11-2 to TRBJ2-7; D call uncertain. Trimming removed 5 bases at V and 2 bases at J, with 13 bases between. Germline-derived CDR1 and CDR2 are SGHAT and FQNNGV. This CDR3 spans 14 amino acids. CDR3 in amino acids: CASSPGPKTYEQYF. Written as DNA, the CDR3 is TGTGCCAGCAGCCCCGGGCCCAAGACCTACGAGCAGTACTTC.

In this sample, this clonotype turned up a few times. V and J are TRBV6-2 or TRBV6-3 and TRBJ2-1; possibly TRBD1 for D (6 bases). Germline CDR1 MNHEY, CDR2 SVGEGT. With 10 bases removed from V and 0 bases from J, the gap between germline ends came to 13 bases. There are 14 residues in the CDR3. Here the CDR3 DNA reads TGTGCCATCTCACAGGGATACTCCTACAATGAGCAGTTCTTC. It codes for CAISQGYSYNEQFF.

This clonotype is medium-sized in the sample. The rearrangement uses TRBV6-2 or TRBV6-3 and TRBJ2-3, with D hard to call. Trimming pared 7 bases from V and 2 bases from J, leaving 16 bases between. CDR3 size: 15 residues. CDR1 and CDR2 from the germline V gene are MNHEY and SVGEGT. Here the CDR3 DNA reads TGTGCCAGCACCCTCTCGGACCGACCCACAGATACGCAGTATTTT. This codes for CASTLSDRPTDTQYF.

The chain couples TRBV4-3 to TRBJ1-4, with TRBD1 matching over 8 bases. CDR1 and CDR2 (germline): LGHNA, YSLEER. This CDR3 contains 18 residues. The junction had 9 bases not matched to a gene; V was cut back by 3 bases and J by 0 bases. This chain's CDR3 is CASSHGRDRLATNEKLFF. The CDR3 bases are TGCGCCAGCAGCCACGGGCGGGACAGGCTCGCAACTAATGAAAAACTGTTTTTT.

This clonotype turned up a few times. The chain has TRBV4-3 and TRBJ1-2; TRBD1 agrees at 7 bases. Germline V gene lookup returns CDR1 LGHNA and CDR2 YSLEER. The V gene end was trimmed by 3 bases and the J gene end by 3 bases; junction bases not matched to a gene: 10. This CDR3 is built from 16 residues. CDR3: CASSQGQPHADYGYTF. In DNA form, the CDR3 reads TGCGCCAGCAGCCAGGGACAGCCCCACGCCGACTATGGCTACACCTTC.

This clonotype was picked up many times. This chain uses TRBV4-1 with TRBJ2-1; 9 bases line up with TRBD2. The trim removed 4 bases at V and 0 bases at J, leaving 4 bases unmatched. The CDR3 covers 16 residues. From germline, CDR1 is MGHRA and CDR2 YSYEKL. The CDR3 loop reads CASSPAGGFSYNEQFF. The CDR3, as DNA: TGCGCCAGCAGCCCAGCGGGGGGTTTCTCCTACAATGAGCAGTTCTTC.

This chain connects TRBV27 to TRBJ2-7; 9 nucleotides match TRBD1. Trimming removed 5 bases from V and 3 bases from J; junction bases left unmatched: 8. Germline-derived CDR1 and CDR2 are MNHEY and SMNVEV (reference sequence). CDR3 length: 15 amino acids. The CDR3 reads CASSRSGQGNYEQYF. CDR3 in DNA: TGTGCCAGCAGTCGGTCGGGACAGGGTAACTACGAGCAGTACTTC.

The chain is built from TRBV4-1 and TRBJ1-5; D is undetermined. V was shortened by 7 bases and J by 0 bases, with 13 bases between the two germline ends. Germline-derived CDR1 and CDR2 are MGHRA and YSYEKL. The CDR3 covers 15 residues. This chain's CDR3 is CASNQRVDSNQPQHF. The CDR3 DNA sequence: TGCGCCAGCAACCAGCGGGTGGATAGCAATCAGCCCCAGCATTTT.

This rearrangement joins TRBV3-1 to TRBJ1-2, with D perhaps TRBD1 (6 bases). This CDR3 region has 15 residues. Germline CDR1 reads LGHDT; CDR2 reads YNNKEL (reference sequence). Trimming took 3 bases from V and 3 from J, leaving 14 bases between them. CDR3 loop: CASSQPGQSHYGYTF. The CDR3 nucleotides are TGTGCCAGCAGCCAGCCAGGACAGTCACACTATGGCTACACCTTC.

This clonotype was recorded a few times. In nucleotides, the CDR3 is TGCGCCAGCAGCCCCCACAGGGTGCTCCCAGATACGCAGTATTTT. Translated, it gives CASSPHRVLPDTQYF. The genes are TRBV5-1 and TRBJ2-3; D might be TRBD1 (6 bases). Germline CDR1 is SGHRS and CDR2 is YFSETQ. V dropped 4 bases and J dropped 4 bases, with 16 bases sitting between them. CDR3 length: 15 residues.

This rearrangement joins TRBV6-2 or TRBV6-3 to TRBJ2-7, with D possibly matching TRBD2 (6 bases). Trimming took 6 bases from V and 1 from J, leaving 13 bases between them. This CDR3 comprises 14 residues. Germline V CDR1 and CDR2: MNHEY, SVGEGT. CDR3: CASSRPRGSYEQYV. Written as DNA, the CDR3 is TGTGCCAGCAGCCGACCCCGGGGGTCCTACGAGCAGTACGTC.

The rearrangement uses TRBV2 and TRBJ2-5; D gene unclear. This CDR3 has 12 residues. Germline-derived CDR1 and CDR2 are SNHLY and FYNNEI. Between the trimmed V and J ends, which lost 3 bases and 5 bases, there was a span of 7 bases. CDR3 bases: TGTGCCAGCAGTGATGGGTTGGAGACCCAGTACTTC. Residues: CASSDGLETQYF.

Relative to its sample, this clonotype is medium-sized (0.01 to 0.1%). The chain has TRBV3-1 and TRBJ2-3; perhaps TRBD1 as D (9 bases). The CDR3 is 22 amino acids. V was shortened by 2 bases and J by 2 bases, with 32 bases between the two germline ends. Germline assignment: CDR1 LGHDT and CDR2 YNNKEL (reference sequence). Here the CDR3 reads CASSQLTWEGQGLAGSTDTQYF. CDR3 in DNA: TGTGCCAGCAGCCAACTAACTTGGGAGGGACAGGGCTTAGCGGGGTCCACAGATACGCAGTATTTT.

The CDR3 protein is CASSLAGEGYNEQFF. As DNA, the CDR3 is TGTGCCAGCAGCTTAGCAGGGGAGGGCTACAATGAGCAGTTCTTC. The chain recombines TRBV13 with TRBJ2-1; D perhaps matches TRBD2 (7 bases). This CDR3 contains 15 residues. The germline gives CDR1 PRHDT, CDR2 FYEKMQ (reference sequence). V was cut by 1 base and J by 3 bases, with 10 bases left in between.

This clonotype was detected only a few times. V is TRBV10-2 and J is TRBJ2-3; 9 bases are a match to TRBD2. The trim removed 3 bases at V and 1 base at J, leaving 5 bases unmatched. The CDR3 has 16 amino acids. Germline V CDR1 and CDR2: WSHSY, SAAADI. CDR3 DNA sequence: TGCGCCAGCAGTGATCGACTAGCGGAAGGCACAGATACGCAGTATTTT. It encodes CASSDRLAEGTDTQYF.

This clonotype was found a few times. The V call is TRBV7-6, the J call TRBJ1-1; D uncertain. The V end was cut by 5 bases, the J end by 4 bases, with 14 bases between. The CDR3 loop spans 14 amino acids. CDR1 and CDR2 (germline): SGHVS, FNYEAQ. Written as DNA, the CDR3 is TGTGCCAGCAGCCGCCGGGCCTCTGGCACTGAAGCTTTCTTT. This codes for CASSRRASGTEAFF. Using reference TRBV7-6 and TRBJ1-1 for the parts outside the CDR3, the full variable domain is GAGVSQSPRYKVTKRGQDVALRCDPISGHVSLYWYRQALGQGPEFLTYFNYEAQQDKSGLPNDRFSAERPEGSISTLTIQRTEQRDSAMYRCASSRRASGTEAFFGQGTRLTVV.

J is TRBJ2-5 and V is TRBV6-5, with a possible D match to TRBD1 (8 bases). CDR1 MNHEY and CDR2 SVGAGI come from the germline V gene. V was trimmed by 6 bases and J by 5 bases, leaving 19 bases between them. CDR3 size: 15 residues. The CDR3 loop reads CASSTLTGGDETQYF. CDR3 DNA: TGTGCCAGCAGCACACTCACAGGGGGGGACGAGACCCAGTACTTC.

This clonotype was seen only a few times. The chain carries TRBV12-3 or TRBV12-4 and TRBJ2-1; D is unresolved. Trimming removed 5 bases at V and 6 bases at J, with 5 bases between. This CDR3 is built from 11 residues. CDR3 loop: CASSPLNEQFF. The CDR3 region has the DNA TGTGCCAGCAGTCCCCTCAATGAGCAGTTCTTC.

V is TRBV5-1 and J is TRBJ1-6; 10 positions match TRBD1. The J segment lost 9 bases and the V segment lost 4 bases, leaving 10 bases of the junction unmatched. Germline CDR1 is SGHRS and CDR2 is YFSETQ. The CDR3 extends over 16 amino acids. This chain's CDR3 is CASSQLSRDRGSPLHF. DNA of the CDR3: TGCGCCAGCAGCCAATTAAGCCGGGACAGGGGTTCACCCCTCCACTTT. Using reference TRBV5-1 and TRBJ1-6 for the parts outside the CDR3, the full variable domain is KAGVTQTPRYLIKTRGQQVTLSCSPISGHRSVSWYQQTPGQGLQFLFEYFSETQRNKGNFPGRFSGRQFSNSRSEMNVSTLELGDSALYLCASSQLSRDRGSPLHFGNGTRLTVT.

The table lists this clonotype with many counts. The chain links TRBV6-2 or TRBV6-3 to TRBJ2-3, with 8 bases that match TRBD1. This CDR3 comprises 15 residues. Germline loops: CDR1 MNHEY, CDR2 SVGEGT. The V segment lost 2 bases and the J segment 5 bases; nucleotides outside the gene matches: 6. CDR3 DNA sequence: TGTGCCAGCAGTTACCCAGGGGGCCGGAAAGATACGCAGTATTTT. Amino acid sequence: CASSYPGGRKDTQYF.

The sample holds one count of this clonotype. CDR3 loop: CASSLGGRNEQYV. The CDR3 DNA reads TGTGCCAGCAGCTTGGGGGGCCGCAACGAGCAGTACGTC. The J gene is TRBJ2-7, the V gene TRBV5-4, with D possibly being TRBD1 (5 bases). The CDR3 has 13 amino acids. CDR1 is SGHNT and CDR2 is YYREEE in the germline V gene (reference sequence). Trimming stripped 0 bases from V and 5 bases from J, with 9 bases between.

This clonotype was observed a single time. The CDR3 region has the DNA TGTGCCAGCAGCCAAGGCAGGAAACTGTTTTTT. As protein: CASSQGRKLFF. The genes are TRBV4-2 and TRBJ1-4, with D unresolved. CDR1 LGHNA and CDR2 YNFKEQ come from the germline V gene. This CDR3 has 11 residues. Trimming removed 1 base at V and 11 bases at J, with 5 bases between.

This clonotype was detected only a few times. V is TRBV4-1 and J is TRBJ1-4, with 9 bases identical to TRBD1. The CDR3 has 14 amino acids. From germline, CDR1 is MGHRA and CDR2 YSYEKL. The J segment lost 17 bases and the V segment lost 1 base, leaving 11 bases of the junction unmatched. CDR3 DNA: TGCGCCAGCAGCCAAGGACTCCGGGACAGGGACGCTTTTTTT. As protein: CASSQGLRDRDAFF.

This clonotype was observed a handful of times. This sequence joins TRBV5-6 and TRBJ1-2; D is uncertain. The CDR3 contains 12 residues. CDR1 and CDR2 from the germline V gene are SGHDT and YYEEEE. V was trimmed by 4 bases and J by 4 bases, leaving 8 bases between them. Written as DNA, the CDR3 is TGTGCCAGCAGCGCGGATGGCTATGGCTACACCTTC. Translation: CASSADGYGYTF.